The clone carrying this TCR beta chain was detected only once. What it binds is not known. This sample was included in a study of T cell responses to AZD1222 COVID-19 vaccine. Broader study findings: There were vaccine-associated CD4 TCRs across spike, dominant at 160-218 and 743-854. Nearly half of spike-specific TCRs reportedly target variant regions that are unmutated in the B.1.351 and B.1.1.7 variants. Repertoires in all cases were sampled only once the peak T cell response had passed.

The method was immunoSEQ multiplex PCR; TCRdb's version includes in-frame clones alone and lacks a portion of them. The sample has over 95,000 clones; approximately 91% are singletons. V lost 5 bases and J 4 bases, leaving 17 bases between the germline ends. The CDR3 extends over 16 amino acids. The V gene's germline CDR1 is SEHNR and CDR2 FQNEAQ (reference sequence). This sequence originates from an adult who received the AZD1222 COVID-19 vaccine. The sample was peripheral blood, taken 28 days after the second AZD1222 dose. The chain couples TRBV7-9 to TRBJ2-2, with no clear D. For the CDR3, the DNA is TGTGCCAGCAGCCAGCGTACTAATCGTGCCACCGGGGAGCTGTTTTTT. Translated: CASSQRTNRATGELFF.